This TCR beta chain was identified in a study of blood T cells in healthy people across ages. Study details: Per two T cells, about one barcoded beta molecule was captured through template switching.

The CDR3 is 16 residues long. The V gene lost 6 bases and the J gene lost 0 bases, with 15 bases spanning the gap. Per germline, CDR1 SNHLY and CDR2 FYNNEI. The authors ran a second PCR of about 6 to 11 cycles using a sample-barcoded 5' primer and a J-beta primer mix. TCRdb re-called the 5' RACE reads through MiXCR, storing one row per CDR3 protein. Of 600,000 to 1,000,000 distinct CDR3 sequences in the sample, roughly 25% were seen once. This clonotype was found a few times. These records were also assigned to another study, of T cells of mothers and their children.

The clonotype originates from a boy younger than 18 in good health. Specimen: blood. V and J are TRBV2 and TRBJ1-5; D is ambiguous. The DNA of the CDR3 is TGTGCCAGCAGATTAGGAGGGCCATATAGCAATCAGCCCCAGCATTTT. Its translation: CASRLGGPYSNQPQHF.